A single TCR beta chain is shown here with its context. The data stem from a study of OX40 agonist ivuxolimab in advanced cancers. The method was immunoSEQ multiplex PCR; TCRdb's version includes in-frame clones alone and lacks a portion of them. This sample carries around 80,000 clones, 91% of them seen once, and the ten largest clones take about 2.5%. The V gene's germline CDR1 is MNHEY and CDR2 SVGAGI. V was shortened by 5 bases and J by 7 bases, with 15 bases between the two germline ends. The CDR3 loop spans 14 amino acids. This receptor was identified in an adult with an advanced solid tumor such as melanoma, head and neck, liver or kidney cancer. The specimen comprised CD4+ or CD8+ T cells sorted from blood, sampled in a trial of the OX40 agonist ivuxolimab. The rearrangement links TRBV6-5 to TRBJ1-5, with D possibly being TRBD1 (5 bases). CDR3 residues: CASSERGGKQPQHF. The CDR3 nucleotides are TGTGCCAGCAGTGAACGGGGGGGAAAACAGCCCCAGCATTTT.